The 3 T cell receptor beta chains below all came from one sample that was sequenced in a study of control samples from healthy donors and cancer patients. Generated by immunoSEQ multiplex PCR, the TCRdb table keeps only in-frame clones and is missing some. The profile shows about 120,000 clones, 80% to 95% of them singletons. Sequences were obtained from blood. These receptors were taken from a woman aged 50 to 60 in good health.

This clone appeared once. The chain links TRBV28 to TRBJ1-5, with a possible D match to TRBD1 (5 bases). Germline V lookup: CDR1 MDHEN, CDR2 SYDVKM. V lost 4 bases and J 7 bases, leaving 20 bases between the germline ends. The CDR3 totals 16 residues. The CDR3 region is CASSSYVLQGKQPQHF. CDR3 DNA sequence: TGTGCCAGCAGTTCCTACGTCCTCCAGGGAAAACAGCCCCAGCATTTT. Filled out from reference TRBV28 and TRBJ1-5, the complete variable domain reads DVKVTQSSRYLVKRTGEKVFLECVQDMDHENMFWYRQDPGLGLRLIYFSYDVKMKEKGDIPEGYSVSREKKERFSLILESASTNQTSMYLCASSSYVLQGKQPQHFGDGTRLSIL.

The rearrangement uses TRBV29-1 and TRBJ1-5; D might be TRBD1 (6 bases). With 7 bases removed from V and 0 bases from J, the gap between germline ends came to 22 bases. The CDR3 is made up of 17 amino acids. Per germline, CDR1 SQVTM and CDR2 ANQGSEA. The CDR3 here is CSAYIGAGGHSNQPQHF. The CDR3 DNA reads as TGCAGCGCCTACATCGGAGCGGGGGGGCATAGCAATCAGCCCCAGCATTTT.

This chain uses TRBV19 with TRBJ1-5; D remains ambiguous. The CDR3 is 15 amino acids. Germline V lookup: CDR1 LNHDA, CDR2 SQIVND (reference sequence). V was shortened by 9 bases and J by 7 bases, with 22 bases between the two germline ends. The CDR3 nucleotides are TGTGCCAGCGACCTTATCGGGCGTCTATGGCAGCCCCAGCATTTT. Its protein product is CASDLIGRLWQPQHF.